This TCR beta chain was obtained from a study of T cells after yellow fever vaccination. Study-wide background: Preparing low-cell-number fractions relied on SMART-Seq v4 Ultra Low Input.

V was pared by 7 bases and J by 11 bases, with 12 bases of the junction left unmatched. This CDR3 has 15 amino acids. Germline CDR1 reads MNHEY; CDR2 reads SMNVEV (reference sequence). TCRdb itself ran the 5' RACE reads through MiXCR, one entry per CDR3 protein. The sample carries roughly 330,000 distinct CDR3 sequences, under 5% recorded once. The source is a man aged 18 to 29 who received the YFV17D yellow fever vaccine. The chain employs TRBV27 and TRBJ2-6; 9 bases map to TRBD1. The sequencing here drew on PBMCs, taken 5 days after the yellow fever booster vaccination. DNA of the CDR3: TGTGCCAGCATCGACAGGGGGAAAAGTGACGACGTCCTGACTTTC. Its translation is CASIDRGKSDDVLTF.